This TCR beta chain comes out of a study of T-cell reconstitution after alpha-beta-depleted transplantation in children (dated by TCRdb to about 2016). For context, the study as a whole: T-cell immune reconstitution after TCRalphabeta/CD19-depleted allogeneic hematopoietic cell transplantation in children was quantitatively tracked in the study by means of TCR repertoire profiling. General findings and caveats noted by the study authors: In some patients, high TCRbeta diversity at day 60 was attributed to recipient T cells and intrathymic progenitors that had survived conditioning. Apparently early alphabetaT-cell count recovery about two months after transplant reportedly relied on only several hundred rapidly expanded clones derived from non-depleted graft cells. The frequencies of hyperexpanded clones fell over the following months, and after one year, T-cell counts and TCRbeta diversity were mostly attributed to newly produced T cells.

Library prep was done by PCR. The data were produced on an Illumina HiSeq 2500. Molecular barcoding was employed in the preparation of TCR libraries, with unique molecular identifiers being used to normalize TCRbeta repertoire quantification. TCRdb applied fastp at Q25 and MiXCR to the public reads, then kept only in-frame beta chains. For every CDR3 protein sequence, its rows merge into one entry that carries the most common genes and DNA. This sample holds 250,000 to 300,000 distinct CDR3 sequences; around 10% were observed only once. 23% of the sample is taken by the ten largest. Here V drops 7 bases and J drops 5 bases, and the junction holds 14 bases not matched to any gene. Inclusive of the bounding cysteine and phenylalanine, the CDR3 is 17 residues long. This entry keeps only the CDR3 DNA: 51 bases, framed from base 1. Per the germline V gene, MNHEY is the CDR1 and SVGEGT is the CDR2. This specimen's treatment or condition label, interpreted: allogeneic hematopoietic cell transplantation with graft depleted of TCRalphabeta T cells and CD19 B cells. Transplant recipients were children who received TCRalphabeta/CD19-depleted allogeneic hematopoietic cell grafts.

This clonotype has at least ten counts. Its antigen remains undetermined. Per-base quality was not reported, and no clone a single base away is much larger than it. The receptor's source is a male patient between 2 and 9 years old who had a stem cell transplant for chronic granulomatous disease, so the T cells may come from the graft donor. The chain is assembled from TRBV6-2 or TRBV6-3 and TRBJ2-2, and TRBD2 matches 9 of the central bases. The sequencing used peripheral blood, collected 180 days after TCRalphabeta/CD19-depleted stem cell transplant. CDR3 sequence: CASMKGLATVGTGELFF. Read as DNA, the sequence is TGTGCCAGCATGAAGGGACTAGCTACTGTGGGGACCGGGGAGCTGTTTTTT.